The clone carrying this T cell receptor (beta chain) came up a few times. The antigen is not known. CDR3 length: 12 amino acids. Germline V lookup: CDR1 MDHEN, CDR2 SYDVKM. The germline V and J ends were trimmed by 5 bases and 1 base, with 6 bases remaining between them. This sample is drawn from a study of cytotoxic CD8 clonotypes in ibrutinib-treated CLL. Study-wide results and limits: Baseline clonality, above age-matched healthy donor levels, tracked circulating CD8+ T-cell counts. The clonality went up when patients responded to ibrutinib and dropped back toward baseline at progression. The study found public clonotypes uncommon, contracting or stable on treatment.

The protocol was immunoSEQ multiplex PCR, while the TCRdb copy is restricted to in-frame clones and leaves out a portion. The profile shows around 250,000 clones, 70% of them singletons. This receptor was obtained from a human donor with chronic lymphocytic leukemia. This material consisted of PBMCs, taken after 24 months of ibrutinib treatment. The chain joins TRBV28 to TRBJ2-7; D is unresolved. The CDR3 is CASSERSYEQYF. CDR3 bases: TGTGCCAGCAGTGAAAGGTCCTACGAGCAGTACTTC. The full variable domain, with the rest looked up from reference TRBV28 and TRBJ2-7, is DVKVTQSSRYLVKRTGEKVFLECVQDMDHENMFWYRQDPGLGLRLIYFSYDVKMKEKGDIPEGYSVSREKKERFSLILESASTNQTSMYLCASSERSYEQYFGPGTRLTVT.